A single sample gave rise to the 15 T cell receptor beta chains below, sequenced in a study of CD8 T cells in ankylosing spondylitis. TCRdb passed the 5' RACE reads through MiXCR, listing each CDR3 protein once. The sample contains 250,000 to 300,000 distinct CDR3 sequences, 15% to 20% of which appear only once. The sequenced material came from blood, either unsorted or a sorted T cell fraction (not recorded which). The receptors shown here come from a male donor with ankylosing spondylitis or in good health (not recorded which).

This clonotype was found a few times. The chain joins TRBV6-6 to TRBJ2-7, with unresolved D. CDR1 and CDR2 (germline): MNHNY, SVGAGI (reference sequence). This CDR3 is built from 11 residues. V was shortened by 0 bases and J by 5 bases, with 2 bases between the two germline ends. CDR3: CASSYSNEQYV. The CDR3 DNA sequence: TGTGCCAGCAGTTACTCGAACGAGCAGTACGTC.

This clonotype showed up just a few times. J is TRBJ2-3 and V is TRBV4-2, with D maybe TRBD1 (6 bases). Trimming took 0 bases from V and 1 from J, leaving 11 bases between them. CDR1 is LGHNA and CDR2 is YNFKEQ in the germline V gene. The CDR3 loop spans 16 amino acids. In DNA, the CDR3 is TGTGCCAGCAGCCAAGATCTATACAGGGGCACAGATACGCAGTATTTT. Translation gives CASSQDLYRGTDTQYF.

This chain joins TRBV20-1 and TRBJ1-2; D might be TRBD1 (6 bases). This CDR3 spans 14 amino acids. Per germline, CDR1 DFQATT and CDR2 SNEGSKA (reference sequence). Trimming cost V 5 bases and J 2 bases, with 15 bases left between them. The CDR3 DNA reads as TGCAGTGCTCGCCGGGGGGCAGAGAACTATGGCTACACCTTC. Amino acid sequence: CSARRGAENYGYTF.

This clonotype appeared a few times. DNA for the CDR3: TGTGCCAGCAGCTTATCGACAGGGGCTACCGGGGAGCTGTTTTTT. It translates to CASSLSTGATGELFF. This chain connects TRBV7-8 to TRBJ2-2; 8 bases are a match to TRBD1. The CDR3 has 15 residues. Germline V gene data show CDR1 as SGHVS and CDR2 as FQNEAQ. J lost 5 bases, V lost 2 bases, and 4 bases had no gene match.

This clonotype was seen many times. This chain links TRBV5-1 with TRBJ1-2; D remains ambiguous. Between the trimmed V and J ends, which lost 7 bases and 5 bases, there was a span of 15 bases. The CDR3 covers 13 residues. The germline CDR1 and CDR2 sequences are SGHRS and YFSETQ. The CDR3 nucleotides read TGCGCCAGCCAAATTGGGATAGGGTATGGCTACACCTTC. As protein: CASQIGIGYGYTF.

This clonotype came up a few times. The chain uses TRBV5-1 and TRBJ2-5, with D unclear. This CDR3 spans 15 amino acids. Trimming cost V 4 bases and J 2 bases, with 15 bases left between them. Looked up from germline, CDR1 is SGHRS and CDR2 is YFSETQ. CDR3 region: CASSAQEPRQETQYF. CDR3 coding DNA: TGCGCCAGCAGCGCGCAGGAGCCTAGACAAGAGACCCAGTACTTC.

This chain joins TRBV6-5 and TRBJ2-5, with a weak D call TRBD2 (5 bases). V was trimmed by 2 bases and J by 4 bases, leaving 14 bases between them. There are 15 residues in the CDR3. Germline CDR1 is MNHEY and CDR2 is SVGAGI. This CDR3 is CASSYEGGGRETQYF. The CDR3 bases are TGTGCCAGCAGTTACGAGGGTGGTGGGAGAGAGACCCAGTACTTC.

The J gene is TRBJ2-1, the V gene TRBV9; tentatively, D is TRBD2 (6 bases). CDR1 SGDLS and CDR2 YYNGEE come from the germline V gene. The CDR3 spans 15 residues. The ends were cut back, 0 bases at V and 2 bases at J, with 9 bases in the middle. CDR3 coding DNA: TGTGCCAGCAGCGTAGTGGGGGAGGCCTACAATGAGCAGTTCTTC. Its protein product is CASSVVGEAYNEQFF.

The chain uses TRBV9 and TRBJ2-3, with D possibly being TRBD2 (7 bases). V was shortened by 0 bases and J by 6 bases, with 17 bases between the two germline ends. Germline values: CDR1 SGDLS, CDR2 YYNGEE. The CDR3 has 16 residues. The CDR3 DNA reads as TGTGCCAGCAGCGTAGTTGGGGGGGCGGTCGGGGATACGCAGTATTTT. Translation gives CASSVVGGAVGDTQYF.

J is TRBJ2-1 and V is TRBV7-8, with D perhaps given as TRBD1 or TRBD2 (5 bases each). Germline CDR1 and CDR2: SGHVS and FQNEAQ. The CDR3 runs to 12 residues. V shed 5 bases and J shed 9 bases, with 11 bases lying between them. CDR3 sequence (DNA): TGTGCCAGCAGCCCCGGGGACGGTGAGCAGTTCTTC. Translation: CASSPGDGEQFF.

The table lists this clonotype with a few counts. The chain is built from TRBV7-3 and TRBJ2-1; 7 nucleotides agree with TRBD1. J lost 7 bases, V lost 5 bases, and 8 bases had no gene match. The CDR3 runs to 14 residues. From germline, CDR1 is SGHTA and CDR2 FQGTGA. CDR3 sequence (DNA): TGTGCCAGCAGCCTTGACAGGGAAGCGAATGAGCAGTTCTTC. It encodes CASSLDREANEQFF.

The chain is built from TRBV5-6 and TRBJ2-2; 15 bases match TRBD2. This CDR3 comprises 18 residues. Germline V CDR1 and CDR2: SGHDT, YYEEEE. The J segment lost 5 bases and the V segment lost 3 bases, leaving 8 bases of the junction unmatched. The CDR3 spells CASSYDGLAGGYTGELFF. CDR3 in DNA: TGTGCCAGCAGCTACGATGGACTAGCGGGAGGGTATACCGGGGAGCTGTTTTTT. Based on the CDR3 plus reference TRBV5-6 and TRBJ2-2, the full variable domain is DAGVTQSPTHLIKTRGQQVTLRCSPKSGHDTVSWYQQALGQGPQFIFQYYEEEERQRGNFPDRFSGHQFPNYSSELNVNALLLGDSALYLCASSYDGLAGGYTGELFFGEGSRLTVL.

The V and J genes are TRBV6-1 and TRBJ1-1; a weak D match, TRBD1 (6 bases). In germline, CDR1 is MNHNS, CDR2 SASEGT. This CDR3 has 14 amino acids. V lost 6 bases and J lost 12, with 23 bases in between. CDR3 DNA sequence: TGTGCCAGCAGCACCGGGACATTGGGCTCTGTTTCTTTCTTT. This sequence encodes CASSTGTLGSVSFF.

The V and J genes are TRBV27 and TRBJ1-1; D is unresolved. The germline CDR1 and CDR2 sequences are MNHEY and SMNVEV (reference sequence). Trimming stripped 3 bases from V and 8 bases from J, with 22 bases between. This CDR3 is built from 16 residues. The CDR3 is CASSFSGIPTLGEAFF. CDR3 coding DNA: TGTGCCAGCAGTTTTTCGGGAATCCCGACTTTGGGGGAAGCTTTCTTT.

The chain is built from TRBV3-1 and TRBJ2-3, with D tentatively TRBD2 (5 bases). The V end was cut by 4 bases, the J end by 5 bases, with 16 bases between. In germline, CDR1 is LGHDT, CDR2 YNNKEL (reference sequence). The CDR3 extends over 15 amino acids. The CDR3 sequence is CASSRLADKLDTQYF. In DNA, the CDR3 is TGTGCCAGCAGCCGCCTAGCAGACAAGTTAGATACGCAGTATTTT.